This is a list of T cell receptor beta chains from one sample in a study of cytomegalovirus exposure and HLA in healthy donors. Data came from immunoSEQ multiplex PCR; TCRdb stores just in-frame clones and leaves some out. The sample carries approximately 200,000 clones, 65% to 85% recorded once. Sequencing used PBMCs. Source of these receptors: a boy younger than 10 in good health and CMV-seronegative. CDR3s leave out the opening cysteine and the closing phenylalanine or tryptophan.

v_gene	j_gene	CDR3aa
TRBV2	TRBJ2-3	ASSYPGTSVTDTQY
TRBV5-4	TRBJ2-1	ASSSLAEGTDEQF
TRBV4-1	TRBJ2-3	ASSQDGGTSADTQY
TRBV6-5	TRBJ1-1	ASRSGTQYNTEAF
TRBV5-6	TRBJ1-1	ASSLGGSLLTEAF
TRBV5-1	TRBJ2-5	ASSWASGGEETQY
TRBV18	TRBJ1-2	ASSDRRPLGYT
TRBV15	TRBJ1-5	ATSPRGGGNQPQH
TRBV7-3	TRBJ2-3	ASSSRGGGSTDTQY
TRBV2	TRBJ1-2	ASGAIYGYT
TRBV18	TRBJ1-1	ASSSPSGVWNTEAF
TRBV7-8	TRBJ2-7	ASSFSWGGGFAYEQY
TRBV2	TRBJ2-7	ASSGGTRHEQY
TRBV5-1	TRBJ2-7	ASTTGSSYEQY
TRBV6-1	TRBJ1-4	ASMRDRANEKLF
TRBV6-1	TRBJ1-2	ASSERDYGYT
TRBV27	TRBJ2-6	ASLRVTGANVLT
TRBV11-2	TRBJ1-2	ASSPRRGTNGYT
TRBV9	TRBJ1-1	ASSVEGGGTEAF
TRBV21-1	TRBJ2-5	ASSILSREDQETQY
TRBV7-2	TRBJ1-1	ASSPPTRENTEAF
TRBV6-5	TRBJ2-1	ASSYASGARYNEQF
TRBV13	TRBJ1-2	ASSETGGNYGYT
TRBV7-8	TRBJ1-4	ASSLRRDTYNEKLF
TRBV6-5	TRBJ2-6	ASSYSPGYGANVLT
TRBV27	TRBJ2-7	ASSLRSGPSYEQY